This is a list of T cell receptor delta chains from one sample in a study of Vδ1+ human thymocytes. TCRdb repeated clone calling on the multiplex PCR reads with CATT. The top ten clones hold 0.5% of a sample with roughly 50,000 delta-chain clones, around a sixth of them seen once. Material: Vdelta1+ gamma-delta thymocytes from the thymus. The origin of the receptors is a boy younger than two who had congenital heart surgery. Each CDR3 is given with its conserved first and last residue. A D gene is named only where the DNA matches it firmly. Clone size is stated in some rows and not others, as once, few, many or a class when expanded.

>TRDV1|17|TRDJ1|.|few
CALGELFPRENTDKLIF
TGTGCTCTTGGGGAACTATTTCCGCGGGAGAACACCGATAAACTCATCTTT
>TRAV29/DV5|14|TRDJ1|.|many
CAASAPLYTDKLIF
TGTGCAGCAAGCGCCCCTCTCTACACCGATAAACTCATCTTT
>TRDV2|19|TRDJ1|TRDD3|few
CARDTARGIRYGLTDKLIF
TGTGCCCGTGACACCGCCCGGGGGATACGCTATGGCCTCACCGATAAACTCATCTTT
>TRDV1|18|TRDJ1|TRDD3|.
CALGGLRLGALYTDKLIF
TGTGCTCTTGGGGGCCTTAGACTGGGGGCCCTGTACACCGATAAACTCATCTTT
>TRDV1|22|TRDJ1|TRDD3|.
CALGSLSPLLGDTVLRSDKLIF
TGTGCTCTTGGGTCACTAAGTCCTCTACTGGGGGATACTGTTTTACGGTCCGATAAACTCATCTTT
>TRDV1|22|TRDJ1|TRDD3|few
CALGELLAFPYPGGPYTDKLIF
TGTGCTCTTGGGGAACTTCTCGCCTTCCCATACCCTGGGGGACCGTACACCGATAAACTCATCTTT
>TRDV1|14|TRDJ1|.|.
CALGVPLPDYKLIF
TGTGCTCTTGGGGTCCCACTTCCTGACTATAAACTCATCTTT
>TRDV1|14|TRDJ1|.|few
CALGELRYTDKLIF
TGTGCTCTTGGGGAACTTCGATACACCGATAAACTCATCTTT
>TRDV1|24|TRDJ1|TRDD3|.
CALGELHPCFGSLLGDTRTDKLIF
TGTGCTCTTGGGGAACTCCACCCATGCTTCGGGAGTTTACTGGGGGATACGCGGACCGATAAACTCATCTTT
>TRDV1|15|TRDJ2|TRDD3|.
CALGDNWGRTAQLFF
TGTGCTCTTGGGGATAACTGGGGGAGGACAGCACAACTCTTCTTT
>TRDV1|20|TRDJ1|TRDD3|.
CALGESSLEWDTEYTDKLIF
TGTGCTCTTGGGGAGTCTTCCTTAGAGTGGGATACGGAGTACACCGATAAACTCATCTTT
>TRDV1|19|TRDJ1|.|.
CALGDMRGPTYEYTDKLIF
TGTGCTCTTGGGGACATGCGGGGGCCTACTTATGAGTACACCGATAAACTCATCTTT
>TRDV1|18|TRDJ1|.|few
CALGERGGLPYYTDKLIF
TGTGCTCTTGGGGAACGAGGCGGTCTTCCGTACTACACCGATAAACTCATCTTT
>TRDV1|21|TRDJ1|.|few
CALGELRRLDYWRILFVKLIF
TGTGCTCTTGGGGAACTTCGCCGGCTGGACTACTGGAGGATACTGTTTGTGAAACTCATCTTT
>TRDV2|18|TRDJ4|TRDD3|.
CACDTEWCTGGFPGPLIF
TGTGCCTGTGACACCGAATGGTGTACTGGGGGATTTCCCGGACCCCTGATCTTT
>TRDV1|19|TRDJ1|TRDD3|few
CALGNDSLLGDTNTDKLIF
TGTGCTCTTGGGAACGACTCCTTACTGGGGGATACGAACACCGATAAACTCATCTTT
>TRDV1|20|TRDJ1|.|few
CALGEINLPTTGGLIDKLIF
TGTGCTCTTGGGGAAATAAACCTTCCTACTACTGGGGGATTGATCGATAAACTCATCTTT
>TRDV1|20|TRDJ1|.|few
CALGESPSRGRWTYTDKLIF
TGTGCTCTTGGGGAGTCACCTTCCCGCGGCCGATGGACGTACACCGATAAACTCATCTTT
>TRDV1|24|TRDJ1|TRDD3|few
CALGEQDPFGGYTFRYLYTDKLIF
TGTGCTCTTGGGGAACAGGACCCTTTTGGGGGATACACGTTTCGTTATTTGTACACCGATAAACTCATCTTT
>TRDV1|17|TRDJ1|TRDD3|few
CALGECGWGLYTDKLIF
TGTGCTCTTGGGGAATGCGGCTGGGGGCTTTACACCGATAAACTCATCTTT
>TRDV1|13|TRDJ1|.|.
CALVPSYTDKLIF
TGTGCTCTTGTCCCCTCGTACACCGATAAACTCATCTTT
>TRDV1|22|TRDJ1|TRDD3|.
CALGDDLLSYWGIRGYTDKLIF
TGTGCTCTTGGGGACGATCTACTTTCGTACTGGGGGATACGCGGTTACACCGATAAACTCATCTTT
>TRDV1|16|TRDJ1|TRDD3|.
CALGEGDTDYTDKLIF
TGTGCTCTTGGGGAAGGGGATACGGATTACACCGATAAACTCATCTTT
>TRDV1|20|TRDJ1|TRDD3|few
CALGEGFSYWGIQGTDKLIF
TGTGCTCTTGGGGAGGGGTTTTCGTACTGGGGGATACAGGGGACCGATAAACTCATCTTT
>TRAV29/DV5|12|TRDJ1|.|many
CAASPTIPGLIF
TGTGCAGCCTCCCCCACTATTCCTGGGCTCATCTTT
>TRDV1|18|TRDJ1|TRDD3|few
CALGELILGDMYTDKLIF
TGTGCTCTTGGGGAACTCATCCTGGGGGACATGTACACCGATAAACTCATCTTT
>TRDV1|23|TRDJ1|TRDD3|.
CALGELAGDPTPRRGIRGDKLIF
TGTGCTCTTGGGGAACTAGCCGGCGATCCTACACCCAGGAGGGGGATACGCGGCGATAAACTCATCTTT
>TRDV1|18|TRDJ1|TRDD3|.
CALGELKGWGIESDKLIF
TGTGCTCTTGGGGAACTGAAGGGGTGGGGGATAGAATCCGATAAACTCATCTTT
>TRDV1|26|TRDJ1|TRDD3|few
CALGEVGRTRLPLGDRYRVRTDKLIF
TGTGCTCTTGGGGAAGTCGGACGAACCCGCCTTCCACTGGGGGATAGATACAGGGTGAGGACCGATAAACTCATCTTT
>TRDV1|17|TRDJ1|.|.
CALGERGKPTTADKLIF
TGTGCTCTTGGGGAAAGGGGGAAACCGACTACCGCCGATAAACTCATCTTT
>TRDV1|19|TRDJ1|TRDD3|few
CALGESTYGGYRYTDKLIF
TGTGCTCTTGGGGAATCTACCTACGGGGGATACCGCTACACCGATAAACTCATCTTT
>TRDV1|21|TRDJ1|.|.
CALGDGLPLPRWGTRTDKLIF
TGTGCTCTTGGGGACGGCCTTCCTCTACCCCGCTGGGGGACCCGCACCGATAAACTCATCTTT
>TRDV1|18|TRDJ1|.|.
CALGNPSPSLGAPCKLIF
TGTGCTCTTGGGAACCCTTCCCCCTCTCTGGGGGCTCCGTGTAAACTCATCTTT
>TRDV1|21|TRDJ1|TRDD3|.
CALGEPSLGDTFRAHTDKLIF
TGTGCTCTTGGGGAGCCTTCCTTGGGGGATACGTTCCGTGCTCACACCGATAAACTCATCTTT
>TRDV1|19|TRDJ1|.|.
CALGDYVLARSGGPYKLIF
TGTGCTCTTGGGGATTACGTTTTGGCCCGGAGTGGGGGTCCCTATAAACTCATCTTT
>TRDV1|20|TRDJ1|TRDD3|few
CALGAPAPTGGYEGDDKLIF
TGTGCTCTTGGGGCCCCGGCCCCTACTGGGGGATACGAAGGTGACGATAAACTCATCTTT
>TRDV1|20|TRDJ1|.|few
CALGEQHVLRLYAGTDKLIF
TGTGCTCTTGGGGAACAACACGTCCTACGGCTCTACGCGGGCACCGATAAACTCATCTTT
>TRDV1|20|TRDJ1|TRDD3|few
CALGEYPLLSWGIRADKLIF
TGTGCTCTTGGGGAATACCCTCTCCTGTCCTGGGGGATACGCGCCGATAAACTCATCTTT
>TRDV1|19|TRDJ1|TRDD3|.
CALGPHPSYRTGGLDKLIF
TGTGCTCTTGGGCCACACCCTTCGTATCGGACTGGGGGATTAGATAAACTCATCTTT
>TRDV1|19|TRDJ1|TRDD3|.
CALGIPIPYWGYTSVKLIF
TGTGCTCTTGGGATCCCGATTCCGTACTGGGGGTATACGTCGGTTAAACTCATCTTT
>TRDV1|24|TRDJ1|TRDD3|.
CALGESFGVFSAPVGDKDTDKLIF
TGTGCTCTTGGGGAAAGTTTTGGAGTCTTTTCGGCGCCTGTGGGGGATAAGGACACCGATAAACTCATCTTT
>TRDV1|18|TRDJ1|.|.
CALGEPFLLGDHTDKLIF
TGTGCTCTTGGGGAACCCTTCCTACTGGGGGATCACACCGATAAACTCATCTTT
>TRDV2|18|TRDJ1|TRDD3|.
CACDTVGYFRSYTDKLIF
TGTGCCTGTGACACCGTGGGATACTTTAGGTCCTACACCGATAAACTCATCTTT
>TRDV1|16|TRDJ1|.|.
CALGEPSGDSAKKLIF
TGTGCTCTTGGGGAACCCTCCGGGGACAGCGCGAAGAAACTCATCTTT
>TRDV2|15|TRDJ1|TRDD3|.
CACDQGGMQTDKLIF
TGTGCCTGTGACCAGGGGGGGATGCAGACCGATAAACTCATCTTT
>TRDV1|24|TRDJ1|.|.
CALGNFSPETVGVTLRWYTDKLIF
TGTGCTCTTGGGAATTTCTCCCCCGAGACGGTGGGGGTCACTCTTCGTTGGTACACCGATAAACTCATCTTT
>TRDV1|16|TRDJ1|TRDD3|once
CALGGRSLLGDDKLIF
TGTGCTCTTGGGGGCCGTTCGTTACTGGGGGATGATAAACTCATCTTT
>TRDV1|20|TRDJ1|TRDD3|few
CALGEPAFSRGIRAVDKLIF
TGTGCTCTTGGGGAACCCGCCTTTTCCAGGGGGATACGCGCGGTCGATAAACTCATCTTT
>TRDV1|19|TRDJ1|TRDD3|few
CALGELTRYWGIRGNKLIF
TGTGCTCTTGGGGAACTAACGAGGTACTGGGGGATACGCGGGAATAAACTCATCTTT
>TRDV1|19|TRDJ1|TRDD3|.
CALGEPPYWGLRHTDKLIF
TGTGCTCTTGGGGAACCCCCGTACTGGGGGTTAAGGCACACCGATAAACTCATCTTT
>TRDV1|17|TRDJ1|TRDD2|.
CALGEGLPRVSTDKLIF
TGTGCTCTTGGGGAGGGCCTTCCTCGGGTTTCCACCGATAAACTCATCTTT
>TRDV1|19|TRDJ1|.|few
CALGGPLRVLPPYTDKLIF
TGTGCTCTTGGGGGCCCACTACGTGTGCTGCCCCCGTACACCGATAAACTCATCTTT
>TRDV1|23|TRDJ1|TRDD3|once
CALGELRHSYLGCLGDPTDKLIF
TGTGCTCTTGGGGAACTAAGGCATTCCTACCTCGGCTGCCTGGGGGATCCCACCGATAAACTCATCTTT
>TRDV1|20|TRDJ1|.|few
CALGEPPASQYWKRTDKLIF
TGTGCTCTTGGGGAACCTCCAGCCTCCCAGTACTGGAAGAGAACCGATAAACTCATCTTT
>TRDV1|22|TRDJ1|.|.
CALGEFLVPLPYSTSDTDKLIF
TGTGCTCTTGGGGAATTTTTAGTGCCCCTGCCATACTCCACATCTGACACCGATAAACTCATCTTT
>TRDV1|24|TRDJ1|TRDD3|few
CALGELRALPLLGDKLVYTDKLIF
TGTGCTCTTGGGGAGCTTCGGGCCCTTCCTTTACTGGGGGATAAACTCGTGTACACCGATAAACTCATCTTT
>TRDV1|23|TRDJ1|.|.
CALGGFFPTDRWGMSRATDKLIF
TGTGCTCTTGGGGGGTTTTTTCCTACCGATCGGTGGGGGATGTCGCGGGCAACCGATAAACTCATCTTT
>TRDV1|17|TRDJ1|TRDD3|few
CALGEPTTGGYGGKLIF
TGTGCTCTTGGGGAACCTACTACTGGGGGATACGGAGGTAAACTCATCTTT
>TRDV1|15|TRDJ1|.|.
CALGELVYNTDKLIF
TGTGCTCTTGGGGAACTGGTCTACAACACCGATAAACTCATCTTT
>TRDV1|23|TRDJ1|.|.
CALGELSGIAWTGVLLYTDKLIF
TGTGCTCTTGGGGAACTATCCGGGATCGCGTGGACGGGGGTTCTTCTGTACACCGATAAACTCATCTTT